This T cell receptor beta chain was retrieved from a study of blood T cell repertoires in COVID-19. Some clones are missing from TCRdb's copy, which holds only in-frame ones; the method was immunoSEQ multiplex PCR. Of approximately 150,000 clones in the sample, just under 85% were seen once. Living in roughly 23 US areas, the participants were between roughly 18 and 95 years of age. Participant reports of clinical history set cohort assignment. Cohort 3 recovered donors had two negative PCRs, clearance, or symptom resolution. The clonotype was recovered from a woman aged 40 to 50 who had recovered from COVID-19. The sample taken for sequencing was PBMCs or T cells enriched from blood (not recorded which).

The CDR3 spells CSVEGTAYEQYF. DNA of the CDR3: TGCAGCGTTGAGGGGACAGCCTACGAGCAGTACTTC. The J gene is TRBJ2-7, the V gene TRBV29-1, with TRBD1 matching 7 bases. Per the germline V gene, CDR1 is SQVTM and CDR2 is ANQGSEA. V was pared by 3 bases and J by 2 bases, with 1 base of the junction left unmatched. The CDR3 extends over 12 amino acids.